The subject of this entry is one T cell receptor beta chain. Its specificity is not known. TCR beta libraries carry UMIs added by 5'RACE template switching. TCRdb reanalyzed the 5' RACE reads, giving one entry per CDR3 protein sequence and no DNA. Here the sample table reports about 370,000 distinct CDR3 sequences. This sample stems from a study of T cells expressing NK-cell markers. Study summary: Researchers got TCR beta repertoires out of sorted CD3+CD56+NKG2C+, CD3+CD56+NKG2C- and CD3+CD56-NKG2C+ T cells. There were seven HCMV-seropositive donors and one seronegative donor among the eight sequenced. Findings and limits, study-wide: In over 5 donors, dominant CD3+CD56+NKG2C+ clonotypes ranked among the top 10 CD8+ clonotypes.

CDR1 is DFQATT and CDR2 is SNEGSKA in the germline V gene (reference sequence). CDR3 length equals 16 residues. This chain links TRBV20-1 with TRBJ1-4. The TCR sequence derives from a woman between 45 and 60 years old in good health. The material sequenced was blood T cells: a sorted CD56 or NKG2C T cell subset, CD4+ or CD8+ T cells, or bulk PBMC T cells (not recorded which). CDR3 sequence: CSARDWGSATNEKLFF.